Below are 5 T cell receptor beta chains sequenced from a single sample in a study of OX40 agonist ivuxolimab in advanced cancers. The method behind the library was the immunoSEQ multiplex PCR assay. TCRdb stores this immuneACCESS table with in-frame sequences only. Part of the clones is absent; in the studies checked, under half of the shortfall reflects unresolved V genes, and no reason is known for the rest. Here the sample has 35,000 to 55,000 clones; roughly 94% occur a single time. The biggest ten clones account for approximately 9.9% of the sample. The sequenced sample was CD4+ or CD8+ T cells sorted from blood, obtained in a trial of the OX40 agonist ivuxolimab. The origin of the receptors is an adult with an advanced solid tumor such as melanoma, head and neck, liver or kidney cancer.

This clone has a handful of counts. The chain joins TRBV6-4 to TRBJ2-1, with 9 bases identical to TRBD1. Germline V lookup: CDR1 MRHNA, CDR2 SNTAGT. The CDR3 loop spans 17 amino acids. V dropped 6 bases and J dropped 0; count of bases not matched to a gene: 9. The CDR3, as DNA: TGTGCCAGCAGCTCCGGGACAGGGACACCCTCCTACAATGAGCAGTTCTTC. It specifies CASSSGTGTPSYNEQFF.

This chain uses TRBV9 with TRBJ2-1; 8 nucleotides agree with TRBD2. Germline CDR1 SGDLS, CDR2 YYNGEE. The ends lost 4 bases at V and 12 bases at J; junction bases unmatched: 9. This CDR3 comprises 13 residues. Here the CDR3 DNA reads TGTGCCAGCAGCCTGGACGGTGCGGGGGGGCAGTTCTTC. It translates to CASSLDGAGGQFF.

The chain has TRBV19 and TRBJ2-5, with D tentatively TRBD2 (6 bases). The germline V gene encodes CDR1 LNHDA and CDR2 SQIVND (reference sequence). The CDR3 spans 15 residues. V was trimmed by 1 base and J by 5 bases, leaving 14 bases between them. The CDR3 here is CASSIGWEESETQYF. The CDR3 coding sequence is TGTGCCAGTAGTATAGGATGGGAGGAATCGGAGACCCAGTACTTC.

The chain links TRBV7-8 to TRBJ2-3, with 9 bases that match TRBD2. V lost 1 base and J lost 4; bases outside the gene matches: 6. This CDR3 is built from 16 residues. Germline assignment: CDR1 SGHVS and CDR2 FQNEAQ. This chain's CDR3 is CASSLDSGSYSDTQYF. CDR3 nucleotides: TGTGCCAGCAGCTTAGATAGCGGGAGTTACTCAGATACGCAGTATTTT.

The chain links TRBV5-1 to TRBJ2-3; 7 bases align to TRBD2. CDR3 length: 13 amino acids. CDR1 is SGHRS and CDR2 is YFSETQ in the germline V gene. The ends lost 1 base at V and 5 bases at J; junction bases unmatched: 1. The CDR3 spells CASSLKRGDTQYF. The CDR3 DNA reads as TGCGCCAGCAGCTTGAAGCGGGGAGATACGCAGTATTTT.